A selection of T cell receptor beta chains follows, all from one sample in a study of T cells in Graves' hyperthyroidism and ophthalmopathy. A single record per CDR3 protein comes from TCRdb applying MiXCR to the multiplex PCR reads. This table has a few hundred thousand distinct CDR3 sequences, approximately 14% appearing once. The sequenced material came from blood. These TCRs come from a woman between 25 and 40 years old with Graves' hyperthyroidism. CDR3s include the opening cysteine and the closing phenylalanine or tryptophan. The D gene is left open where the match is weak. The listing skips clone size in some rows; elsewhere it reads once, few, many or a size class.

d_call j_call clone_size v_call cdr3_nt cdr3_aa
TRBD1 TRBJ1-1 NA TRBV18 TGTGCCATCTCACCAGGACAGGGGATGAACACTGAAGCTTTCTTT CAISPGQGMNTEAFF
NA TRBJ2-2 many TRBV5-1 TGCGCCAGCAGCTTGGCGTGGGACAACGCGAACACCGGGGAGCTGTTTTTT CASSLAWDNANTGELFF
NA TRBJ1-2 NA TRBV4-3 TGCGCCAGCAGCCAAGAGGGGACGGGGAGATGGGGCTATGGCTACACCTTC CASSQEGTGRWGYGYTF
NA TRBJ2-3 few TRBV15 TGTGCCACCAGCAGAGACCACAACACAGATACGCAGTATTTT CATSRDHNTDTQYF
NA TRBJ2-3 many TRBV20-1 TGCAGTGCTAGTAATTCAGATACGCAGTATTTT CSASNSDTQYF
NA TRBJ2-7 many TRBV10-3 TGTGCCATCAGTGGGTCTGACACTCTACTGTCCTACGAGCAGTACTTC CAISGSDTLLSYEQYF
NA TRBJ2-7 few TRBV29-1 TGCAGCGTTGTTGCCACCACCTACGAGCAGTACTTC CSVVATTYEQYF
TRBD2 TRBJ2-3 few TRBV4-3 TGCGCCAGCAGCCAAGGGGTCACTAGCGGCACAGATACGCAGTATTTT CASSQGVTSGTDTQYF
TRBD2 TRBJ2-5 many TRBV20-1 TGCAGTGCTAGGGAGTCCATTGCGGGAGGGCCTGGAGAGACCCAGTACTTC CSARESIAGGPGETQYF
NA TRBJ1-2 few TRBV12-3/TRBV12-4 TGTGCCAGCAGTTTAATTGTCGGGGCAGGGATGAGGGGCTACACCTTC CASSLIVGAGMRGYTF
NA TRBJ2-7 many TRBV2 TGTGCCAGCAGTGAAGGACAGGTTTTCGAGCAGTACTTC CASSEGQVFEQYF
NA TRBJ2-1 NA TRBV6-5 TGTGCCAGCAGTTACTTGGACGGGGGCCCTTCCTACAATGAGCAGTTCTTC CASSYLDGGPSYNEQFF
NA TRBJ2-2 many TRBV2 TGTGCCAGCAAAAGTGCCGGGACAACGAACACCGGGGAGCTGTTTTTT CASKSAGTTNTGELFF
TRBD1 TRBJ1-1 many TRBV20-1 TGCAGTGCTAGATATCCGGGACAGATGAACACTGAAGCTTTCTTT CSARYPGQMNTEAFF
TRBD2 TRBJ2-1 few TRBV7-9 TGTGCCAGCAGCTTAGTGGGACTAGCGGGAGGGCCCCCCTCCTACAATGAGCAGTTCTTC CASSLVGLAGGPPSYNEQFF
NA TRBJ1-3 many TRBV3-1 TGTGCCAGCAGCCAAGGAGGGGCAATCGGAAACACCATATATTTT CASSQGGAIGNTIYF
NA TRBJ1-4 NA TRBV6-1 TGTGCCAGCCGCCTGAGCTTTGCAGGTGAAAAACTGTTTTTT CASRLSFAGEKLFF
TRBD2 TRBJ2-1 NA TRBV7-3 TGTGCCAGCAGCTCCCGGACTAGCGGGATAGGTGAGCAGTTCTTC CASSSRTSGIGEQFF
NA TRBJ2-2 NA TRBV7-2 TGTGCCAGCAGCTTAAGGGCTTTCGGGGAGCTGTTTTTT CASSLRAFGELFF
TRBD1 TRBJ2-7 NA TRBV6-2/TRBV6-3 TGTGCCAGCAGTTACTCTGTGACGGGCGGCCAAGAGACAGGGGCAATCTACGAGCAGTACTTC CASSYSVTGGQETGAIYEQYF
NA TRBJ2-5 few TRBV9 TGTGCCAGCAGCGTGGCGGGGAAAGAGACCCAGTACTTC CASSVAGKETQYF
NA TRBJ2-1 NA TRBV7-9 TGTGCCGGCAGCGATTACAATGAGCAGTTCTTC CAGSDYNEQFF
NA TRBJ1-2 many TRBV30 TGTGCCTGGAGTGTCACCGGGGGGAGAGGCTACACCTTC CAWSVTGGRGYTF
NA TRBJ2-3 NA TRBV4-2 TGTGCCAGCAGCCTGCGGTCGAGCACAGATACGCAGTATTTT CASSLRSSTDTQYF
TRBD1 TRBJ1-2 NA TRBV6-2/TRBV6-3 TGTGCCAGCAGTTACAGCAGGGGGCTTCTGGGCTACACCTTC CASSYSRGLLGYTF
NA TRBJ2-1 many TRBV28 TGTGCCAGCAGTTTAACTGGGACTTCGACGCATGAGCAGTTCTTC CASSLTGTSTHEQFF
TRBD1 TRBJ1-1 many TRBV7-9 TGTGCCAGCAGCTCAGGGGGCAGTCAAGCTTTCTTT CASSSGGSQAFF
TRBD2 TRBJ2-7 NA TRBV7-3 TGTGCCAGCAGCTTAATCGGGGGGTTAGGTGAGCAGTACTTC CASSLIGGLGEQYF
NA TRBJ2-2 NA TRBV12-3/TRBV12-4 TGTGCCAGCAGTTTCGGGGGCGGGTCCACCGGGGAGCTGTTTTTT CASSFGGGSTGELFF
NA TRBJ1-1 many TRBV28 TGTGCCAGCAGTTCTCAGCTTCTGACTGAAGCTTTCTTT CASSSQLLTEAFF
TRBD2 TRBJ2-1 many TRBV3-1 TGTGCCAGCAGCCAAGATAGCGGGGGATCCTACAATGAGCAGTTCTTC CASSQDSGGSYNEQFF
NA TRBJ1-1 few TRBV2 TGTGCCAGCAGTGTGTCGAGGAATCTGAACACTGAAGCTTTCTTT CASSVSRNLNTEAFF
NA TRBJ2-1 few TRBV27 TGTGCCAGCAGCTCTGCTAGCTCCTACAATGAGCAGTTCTTC CASSSASSYNEQFF
NA TRBJ2-1 many TRBV20-1 TGCAGTACTACGGGCTACAATGAGCAGTTCTTC CSTTGYNEQFF
NA TRBJ2-5 few TRBV19 TGTGCCAGTAGTATTGCAGGGGACGGGAAGACCCAGTACTTC CASSIAGDGKTQYF